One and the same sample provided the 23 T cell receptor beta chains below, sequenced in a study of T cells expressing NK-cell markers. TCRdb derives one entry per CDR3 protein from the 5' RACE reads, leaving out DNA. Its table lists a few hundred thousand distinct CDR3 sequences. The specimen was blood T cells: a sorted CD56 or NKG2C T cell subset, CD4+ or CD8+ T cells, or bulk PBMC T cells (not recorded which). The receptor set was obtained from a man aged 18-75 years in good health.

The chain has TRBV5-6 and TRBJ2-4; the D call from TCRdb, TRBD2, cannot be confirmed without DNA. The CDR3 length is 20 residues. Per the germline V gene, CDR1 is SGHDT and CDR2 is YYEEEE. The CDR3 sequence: CASSVSWTSGGARAKNIQYF.

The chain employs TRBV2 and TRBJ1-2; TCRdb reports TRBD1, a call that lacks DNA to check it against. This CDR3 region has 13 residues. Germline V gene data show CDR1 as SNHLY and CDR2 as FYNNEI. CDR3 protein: CASKNALNYGYTF.

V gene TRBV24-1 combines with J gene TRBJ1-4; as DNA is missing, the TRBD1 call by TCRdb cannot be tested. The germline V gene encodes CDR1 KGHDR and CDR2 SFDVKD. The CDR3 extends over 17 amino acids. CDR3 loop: CATTPENREPDNEKLFF.

The chain's CDR3 is CASSNLHTRVEQYF. This sequence joins TRBV2 and TRBJ2-7. This CDR3 is built from 14 residues. CDR1 is SNHLY, CDR2 FYNNEI, per germline.

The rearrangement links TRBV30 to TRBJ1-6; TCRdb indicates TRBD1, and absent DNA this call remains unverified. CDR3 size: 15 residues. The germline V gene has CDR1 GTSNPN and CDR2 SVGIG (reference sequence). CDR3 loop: CACPGPGSNNSPLHF.

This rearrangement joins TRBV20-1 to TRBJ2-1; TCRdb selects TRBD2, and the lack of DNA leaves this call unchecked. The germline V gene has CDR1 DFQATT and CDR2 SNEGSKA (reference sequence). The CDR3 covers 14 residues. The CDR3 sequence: CSALGGTSGNEQFF.

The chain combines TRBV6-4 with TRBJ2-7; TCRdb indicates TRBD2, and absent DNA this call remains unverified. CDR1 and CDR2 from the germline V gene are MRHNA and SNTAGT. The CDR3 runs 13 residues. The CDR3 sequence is CARLPSVAYEQYF.

This chain's CDR3 is CASSSQIGANVLTF. The chain joins TRBV6-5 to TRBJ2-6. The CDR3 is 14 residues long. Germline lookup yields CDR1 MNHEY and CDR2 SVGAGI.

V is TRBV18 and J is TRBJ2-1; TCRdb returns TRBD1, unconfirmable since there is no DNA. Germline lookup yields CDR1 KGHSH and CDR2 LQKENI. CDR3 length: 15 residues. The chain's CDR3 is CASSLGQGKVSEQFF. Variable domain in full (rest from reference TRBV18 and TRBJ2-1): NAGVMQNPRHLVRRRGQEARLRCSPMKGHSHVYWYRQLPEEGLKFMVYLQKENIIDESGMPKERFSAEFPKEGPSILRIQQVVRGDSAAYFCASSLGQGKVSEQFFGPGTRLTVL.

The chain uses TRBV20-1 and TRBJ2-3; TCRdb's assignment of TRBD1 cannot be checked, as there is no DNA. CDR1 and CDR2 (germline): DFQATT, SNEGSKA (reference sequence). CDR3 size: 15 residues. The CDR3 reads CSASFPRGAGDTQYF.

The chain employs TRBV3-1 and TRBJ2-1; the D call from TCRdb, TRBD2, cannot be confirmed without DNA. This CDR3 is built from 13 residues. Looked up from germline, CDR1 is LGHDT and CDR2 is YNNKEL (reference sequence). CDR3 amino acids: CASSLQLAGPQFF.

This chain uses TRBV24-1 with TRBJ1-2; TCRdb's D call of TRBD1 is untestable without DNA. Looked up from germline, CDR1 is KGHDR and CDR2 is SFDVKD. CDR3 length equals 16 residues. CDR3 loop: CATSDQTRGHRGGYTF.

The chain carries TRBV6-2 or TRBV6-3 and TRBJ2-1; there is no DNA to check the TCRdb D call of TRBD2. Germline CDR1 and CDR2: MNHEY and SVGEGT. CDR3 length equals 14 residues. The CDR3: CASSYLAGYNEQFF.

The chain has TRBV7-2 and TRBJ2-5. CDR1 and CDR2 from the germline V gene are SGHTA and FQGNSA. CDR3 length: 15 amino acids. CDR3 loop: CASSLEASGGTTQYF. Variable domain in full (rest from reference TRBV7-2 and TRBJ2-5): GAGVSQSPSNKVTEKGKDVELRCDPISGHTALYWYRQSLGQGLEFLIYFQGNSAPDKSGLPSDRFSAERTGGSVSTLTIQRTQQEDSAVYLCASSLEASGGTTQYFGPGTRLLVL.

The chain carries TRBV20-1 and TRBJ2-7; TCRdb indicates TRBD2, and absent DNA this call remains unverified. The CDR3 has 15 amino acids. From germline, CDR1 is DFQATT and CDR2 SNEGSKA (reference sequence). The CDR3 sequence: CSATRILAGGHEQYF.

CDR3 loop: CSAKGGSSFEAFF. The gene calls are TRBV20-1 and TRBJ1-1; the D gene TCRdb calls, TRBD1, cannot be checked with no DNA. The germline gives CDR1 DFQATT, CDR2 SNEGSKA (reference sequence). CDR3 length equals 13 residues.

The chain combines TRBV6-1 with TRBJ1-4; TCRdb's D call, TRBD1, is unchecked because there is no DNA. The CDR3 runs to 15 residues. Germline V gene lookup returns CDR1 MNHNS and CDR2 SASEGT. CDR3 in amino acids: CASSDPGGTNEKLFF.

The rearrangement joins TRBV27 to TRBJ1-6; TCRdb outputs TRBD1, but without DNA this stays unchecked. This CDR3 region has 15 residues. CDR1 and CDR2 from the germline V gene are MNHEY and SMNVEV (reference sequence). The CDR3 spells CASRMDRANNSPLHF.

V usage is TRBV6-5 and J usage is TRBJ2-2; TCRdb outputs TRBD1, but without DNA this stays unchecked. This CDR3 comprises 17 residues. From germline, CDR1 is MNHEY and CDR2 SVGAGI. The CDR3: CASSLLRGTGKGGELFF.

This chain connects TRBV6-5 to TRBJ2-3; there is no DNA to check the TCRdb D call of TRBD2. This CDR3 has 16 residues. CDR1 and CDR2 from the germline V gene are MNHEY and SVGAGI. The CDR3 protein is CASSYKRGGKADTQYF.

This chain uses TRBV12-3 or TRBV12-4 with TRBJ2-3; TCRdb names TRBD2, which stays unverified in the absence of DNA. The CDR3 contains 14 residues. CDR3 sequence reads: CASTPRGGSDTQYF.

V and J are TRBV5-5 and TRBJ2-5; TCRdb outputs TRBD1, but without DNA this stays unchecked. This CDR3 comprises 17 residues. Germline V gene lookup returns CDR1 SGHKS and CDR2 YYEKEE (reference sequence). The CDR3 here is CASSSRSRRGRIETQYF.

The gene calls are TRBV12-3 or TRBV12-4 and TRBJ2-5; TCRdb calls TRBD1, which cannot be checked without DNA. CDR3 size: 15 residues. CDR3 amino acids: CASSLTRPGIGTQYF.